Presented here are 15 T cell receptor beta chains from one specimen sequenced in a study of PD-L1 blockade in urothelial cancer. Assay used: immunoSEQ multiplex PCR; TCRdb lists only in-frame clones, some missing. The sample includes about 95,000 clones, about 90% of them seen just once. This sample's time point: pretreatment peripheral blood. The sample here was PBMCs, taken around atezolizumab (anti-PD-L1) treatment. These receptors all stem from a man in his sixties with urothelial cancer.

This chain connects TRBV5-5 to TRBJ2-5, with 10 nucleotides matching TRBD1. This CDR3 region has 15 residues. Germline V CDR1 and CDR2: SGHKS, YYEKEE (reference sequence). V shed 0 bases and J 5 bases; nucleotides not matched to a gene: 4. The CDR3, as DNA: TGTGCCAGCAGCTTGGGGGACAGGGGTATGGAGACCCAGTACTTC. It yields the protein CASSLGDRGMETQYF.

This chain connects TRBV7-6 to TRBJ2-7; TRBD1 matches 11 bases. J lost 1 base, V lost 10 bases, and 6 bases had no gene match. CDR1 is SGHVS, CDR2 FNYEAQ, per germline. This CDR3 comprises 14 residues. The CDR3 loop is CATKGTGGSYEQYF. The CDR3 DNA reads TGTGCCACAAAAGGGACAGGGGGTTCCTACGAGCAGTACTTC.

This chain uses TRBV5-1 with TRBJ2-1, with TRBD2 matching 13 bases. V gave up 2 bases and J gave up 11 bases; unmatched junction bases: 10. CDR1 SGHRS and CDR2 YFSETQ come from the germline V gene. CDR3 length: 16 amino acids. The CDR3 sequence is CASSFGLAGDLDKQFF. The CDR3, as DNA: TGCGCCAGCAGCTTCGGACTAGCGGGGGATTTAGATAAGCAGTTCTTC.

This chain connects TRBV30 to TRBJ2-5; D is ambiguous. Germline V gives CDR1 GTSNPN, CDR2 SVGIG (reference sequence). V lost 0 bases and J lost 5, with 7 bases in between. The CDR3 is 12 amino acids. The chain's CDR3 is CAWSVLLETQYF. The CDR3 DNA reads as TGTGCCTGGAGTGTATTATTGGAGACCCAGTACTTC.

The J gene is TRBJ2-5, the V gene TRBV7-2; TRBD2 is a possible D gene (7 bases). Germline V CDR1 and CDR2: SGHTA, FQGNSA. CDR3 length equals 13 residues. V gave up 11 bases and J gave up 1 base, with 14 bases separating them. CDR3 DNA: TGTGCCGGAGGGGGGGGGCCCCAAGAGACCCAGTACTTC. It specifies CAGGGGPQETQYF.

The chain employs TRBV30 and TRBJ1-5; possible D gene TRBD1, 6 bases. Germline V lookup: CDR1 GTSNPN, CDR2 SVGIG (reference sequence). The CDR3 is 15 residues long. Trimming took 2 bases from V and 3 from J, leaving 14 bases between them. The CDR3 DNA reads as TGTGCCTGGAGTAGTCCAGGGGATACCAATCAGCCCCAGCATTTT. Translated, it gives CAWSSPGDTNQPQHF.

The chain combines TRBV7-9 with TRBJ2-7; 8 nucleotides agree with TRBD1. Germline V CDR1 and CDR2: SEHNR, FQNEAQ (reference sequence). The CDR3 has 14 residues. The ends lost 3 bases at V and 3 bases at J; junction bases unmatched: 4. The CDR3 region has the DNA TGTGCCAGCAGCTTGGGACAGGAGAACTACGAGCAGTACTTC. Translating gives CASSLGQENYEQYF.

This clone was recorded a few times. The genes are TRBV5-4 and TRBJ1-2; TRBD1 agrees at 8 bases. CDR1 and CDR2 from the germline V gene are SGHNT and YYREEE (reference sequence). CDR3 size: 13 residues. With 2 bases clipped from V and 8 bases from J, the junction kept 5 bases outside the gene matches. The CDR3 reads CASSLIQGEGYTF. In nucleotides, the CDR3 is TGTGCCAGCAGCTTAATACAGGGGGAGGGCTACACCTTC.

In this sample, this clone turned up once. The rearrangement joins TRBV5-1 to TRBJ1-1, with TRBD1 matching over 7 bases. In germline, CDR1 is SGHRS, CDR2 YFSETQ. Unmatched junction bases numbered 9, after V lost 1 base and J lost 6 bases. The length of the CDR3 is 15 residues. Here the CDR3 reads CASSLMDRKGAEAFF. In nucleotides, the CDR3 is TGCGCCAGCAGCTTGATGGACAGGAAAGGGGCTGAAGCTTTCTTT.

The chain recombines TRBV7-8 with TRBJ2-2, with 8 positions matching TRBD1. The CDR3 length is 16 residues. Germline assignment: CDR1 SGHVS and CDR2 FQNEAQ. With V trimmed by 5 bases and J by 3 bases, 8 bases remained unmatched. Here the CDR3 reads CASSKHDRGDTGELFF. The CDR3 DNA reads TGTGCCAGCAGCAAACACGACAGGGGAGACACCGGGGAGCTGTTTTTT.

The J gene is TRBJ2-3, the V gene TRBV27; D might be TRBD2 (5 bases). V lost 2 bases to trimming and J lost 5 bases, with 5 bases between them. Germline assignment: CDR1 MNHEY and CDR2 SMNVEV (reference sequence). This CDR3 region has 12 residues. The CDR3 region is CASSLEGDTQYF. The CDR3 DNA reads as TGTGCCAGCAGTTTAGAGGGAGATACGCAGTATTTT.

This chain links TRBV9 with TRBJ1-1, with D perhaps TRBD1 (5 bases). CDR3 length: 14 amino acids. Trimming stripped 0 bases from V and 1 base from J, with 7 bases between. Germline V gene data show CDR1 as SGDLS and CDR2 as YYNGEE. The CDR3 DNA reads as TGTGCCAGCAGCGTAGGTGGACAGAACACTGAAGCTTTCTTT. It codes for CASSVGGQNTEAFF.

The rearrangement links TRBV4-3 to TRBJ2-3, with TRBD2 as a possible D gene (5 bases). Trimming cost V 0 bases and J 12 bases, with 13 bases left between them. Germline V gives CDR1 LGHNA, CDR2 YSLEER. CDR3 length: 13 amino acids. CDR3 DNA: TGCGCCAGCAGCCAAGACCCGGGGTCTATACAGTATTTT. It yields the protein CASSQDPGSIQYF.

The table lists this clone with a count of one. The V gene is TRBV5-1, the J gene TRBJ2-5; possibly TRBD2 for D (5 bases). CDR1 is SGHRS, CDR2 YFSETQ, per germline. The V and J ends lost 0 bases and 5 bases respectively, with 14 bases between them. The CDR3 extends over 15 amino acids. CDR3 in DNA: TGCGCCAGCAGCTTGGGATTCGGGGTTGGGGAGACCCAGTACTTC. Protein sequence: CASSLGFGVGETQYF. The full variable domain, its missing parts supplied by reference TRBV5-1 and TRBJ2-5, is KAGVTQTPRYLIKTRGQQVTLSCSPISGHRSVSWYQQTPGQGLQFLFEYFSETQRNKGNFPGRFSGRQFSNSRSEMNVSTLELGDSALYLCASSLGFGVGETQYFGPGTRLLVL.

This chain uses TRBV5-6 with TRBJ2-5; 13 nucleotides agree with TRBD2. The germline V gene has CDR1 SGHDT and CDR2 YYEEEE. CDR3 length equals 19 residues. With 3 bases clipped from V and 1 base from J, the junction kept 12 bases outside the gene matches. CDR3 sequence reads: CASSSFFGTSGTIQETQYF. DNA of the CDR3: TGTGCCAGCAGCTCTTTCTTCGGGACTAGCGGGACTATCCAAGAGACCCAGTACTTC.